Listed below are T cell receptor beta chains from one sample, sequenced in a study of blood T cell repertoires in COVID-19. The data were produced by immunoSEQ multiplex PCR, yet TCRdb's version contains in-frame clones alone and is incomplete. This repertoire shows some 97,000 clones, almost 80% found once; its top ten account for approximately 29%. The specimen was peripheral blood. The receptors were sampled from a man aged 65 to 79 with active or convalescent COVID-19. Each CDR3 is given with its conserved first and last residue. The order of the fields is D gene, V gene, clone size, J gene, CDR3 length, CDR3 DNA, CDR3 protein. The D gene is left open where the match is weak. Not every row has a clone size; where given, it reads once, few, many or a size class.

D: TRBD1
V: TRBV28
size: once
J: TRBJ1-1
length: 15
DNA: TGTGCCAGCAGTTTCACCAGGGGGCCAAACACTGAAGCTTTCTTT
CDR3: CASSFTRGPNTEAFF

D: TRBD2
V: TRBV28
size: -
J: TRBJ2-2
length: 15
DNA: TGTGCCAGCAGTTTCCCCCATCCGGGAGGCGGGGAGCTGTTTTTT
CDR3: CASSFPHPGGGELFF

D: -
V: TRBV4-3
size: -
J: TRBJ2-4
length: 14
DNA: TGCGCCAGCAGCCAAGCAATGGCTAGAAGCATTCAGCACTTC
CDR3: CASSQAMARSIQHF

D: TRBD1
V: TRBV5-1
size: -
J: TRBJ1-2
length: 15
DNA: TGCGCCAGCAGCCTTACTACGGACAGGATCTATGGCTACACCTTC
CDR3: CASSLTTDRIYGYTF

D: TRBD2
V: TRBV7-2
size: -
J: TRBJ2-4
length: 16
DNA: TGTGCCAGCACCCCAGGACTAGCGGGAGGGCTAAACATTCAGTACTTC
CDR3: CASTPGLAGGLNIQYF

D: TRBD2
V: TRBV7-6
size: -
J: TRBJ2-7
length: 15
DNA: TGTGCCAGCAGCTTGGTTCTAGCGGCCCATTACGAGCAGTACTTC
CDR3: CASSLVLAAHYEQYF

D: -
V: TRBV4-3
size: -
J: TRBJ2-6
length: 18
DNA: TGCGCCAGCAGCCGCGCAATGGGGGACACGTGGGGGGCCAACGTCCTGACTTTC
CDR3: CASSRAMGDTWGANVLTF

D: TRBD1
V: TRBV27
size: -
J: TRBJ1-2
length: 16
DNA: TGTGCCAGCAGTTTATTTCCGGGACAGGGGGCGTATGGCTACACCTTC
CDR3: CASSLFPGQGAYGYTF

D: -
V: TRBV29-1
size: few
J: TRBJ2-1
length: 12
DNA: TGCAGCGTTGACCGCGGATACAATGAGCAGTTCTTC
CDR3: CSVDRGYNEQFF

D: TRBD1
V: TRBV15
size: many
J: TRBJ1-2
length: 14
DNA: TGTGCCACCAGCAGAGAGGACAGGAGCTATGGCTACACCTTC
CDR3: CATSREDRSYGYTF